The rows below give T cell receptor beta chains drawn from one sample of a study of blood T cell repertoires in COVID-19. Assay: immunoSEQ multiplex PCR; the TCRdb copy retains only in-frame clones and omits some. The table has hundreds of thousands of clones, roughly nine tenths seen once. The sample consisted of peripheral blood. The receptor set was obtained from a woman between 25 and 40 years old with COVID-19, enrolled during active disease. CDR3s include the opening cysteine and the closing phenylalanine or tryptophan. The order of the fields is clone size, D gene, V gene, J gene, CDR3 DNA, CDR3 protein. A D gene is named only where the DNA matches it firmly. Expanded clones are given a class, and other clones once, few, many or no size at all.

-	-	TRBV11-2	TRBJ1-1	TGTGCCAGCAGCTTAGCCGCATGGGCGGAAGCTTTCTTT	CASSLAAWAEAFF
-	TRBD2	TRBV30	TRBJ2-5	TGTGCCTGGAGTCGGGATAGCGGGAGTACGAAGACCCAGTACTTC	CAWSRDSGSTKTQYF
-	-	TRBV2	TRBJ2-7	TGTGCCGGGACGGCGGGGCGCTCCTACGAGCAGTACTTC	CAGTAGRSYEQYF
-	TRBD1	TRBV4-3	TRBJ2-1	TGCGCCAGCAGACTGGGACAGGGGGTAAATGAGCAGTTCTTC	CASRLGQGVNEQFF
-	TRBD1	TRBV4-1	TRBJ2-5	TGCGCCAGCAGCCCGGTTGACAGGGCCCAAGAGACCCAGTACTTC	CASSPVDRAQETQYF
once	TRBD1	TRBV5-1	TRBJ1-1	TGCGCCAGCAGCTTGGAACAGGGGGCGGGAACTGAAGCTTTCTTT	CASSLEQGAGTEAFF
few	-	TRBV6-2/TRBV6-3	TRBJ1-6	TGTGCCAGCAGCCCGACAGCTTACTCACAACCCCTCCACTTT	CASSPTAYSQPLHF
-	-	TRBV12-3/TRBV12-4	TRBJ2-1	TGTGCCAGCAGTTCCAGGGGTAATGAGCAGTTCTTC	CASSSRGNEQFF
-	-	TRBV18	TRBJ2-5	TGTGCCAGCTCACCGTCGATGGTAGGGGCCGAGACCCAGTACTTC	CASSPSMVGAETQYF
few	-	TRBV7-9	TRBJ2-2	TGTGCCAGCAGCTCCCCCTCCGGGGAGCTGTTTTTT	CASSSPSGELFF
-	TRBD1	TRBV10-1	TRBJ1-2	TGCGCCAGCAGTGAGTCGAGGGGGCTCGGGGGCTACACCTTC	CASSESRGLGGYTF
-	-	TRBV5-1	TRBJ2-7	TGCGCCAGCAGCTTGGTCTCCGGGTTGGCCGGGTCCTCCTACGAGCAGTACTTC	CASSLVSGLAGSSYEQYF
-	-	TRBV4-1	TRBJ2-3	TGCGCCAGCAGCCAAGAAGGCGACTCGCCCCTCCGAGATACGCAGTATTTT	CASSQEGDSPLRDTQYF
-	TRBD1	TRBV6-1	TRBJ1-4	TGTGCCAGCAGTGGACCGACGATGGACAGGGAAGGCGAAAAACTGTTTTTT	CASSGPTMDREGEKLFF
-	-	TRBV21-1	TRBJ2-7	TGTGCCAGCAGCAAAGAGCGAGATGGACTAGCGGGGCTACCTAGCTCCTACGAGCAGTACTTC	CASSKERDGLAGLPSSYEQYF
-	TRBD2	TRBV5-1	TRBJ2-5	TGCGCCAGCAGCGTAGCGGGAGAAGAGACCCAGTACTTC	CASSVAGEETQYF
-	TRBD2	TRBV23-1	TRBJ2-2	TGCGCCAGCAGTCAATCGCTAGCGGAGAACACCGGGGAGCTGTTTTTT	CASSQSLAENTGELFF
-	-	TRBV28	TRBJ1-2	TGTGCCAGCAGTTTACCCTTTATGGCAGGGAATGCGGGCTACACCTTC	CASSLPFMAGNAGYTF
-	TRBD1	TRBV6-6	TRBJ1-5	TGTGCCAGCAGTCTACCCCCCGGGACAGGGGGCTTTAGGGATCAGCCCCAGCATTTT	CASSLPPGTGGFRDQPQHF
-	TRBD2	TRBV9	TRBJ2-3	TGTGCCAGCAGCGTAGATAGCGGGAGTCTTTGGGATACGCAGTATTTT	CASSVDSGSLWDTQYF
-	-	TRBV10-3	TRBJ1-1	TGTGCCTCTGGCCAGGGCAGCATGAACACTGAAGCTTTCTTT	CASGQGSMNTEAFF
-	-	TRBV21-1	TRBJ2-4	TGTGCCAGCAGCCCCCCGGGACAGGGGGCCAAAAACATTCAGTACTTC	CASSPPGQGAKNIQYF
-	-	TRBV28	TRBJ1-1	TGTGCCAGCAGTTTGGCCTTGGCGAACACTGAAGCTTTCTTT	CASSLALANTEAFF
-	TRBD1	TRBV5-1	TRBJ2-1	TGCGCCAGCAGCTTGTCAGGGGGCTCGGGCAATGAGCAGTTCTTC	CASSLSGGSGNEQFF
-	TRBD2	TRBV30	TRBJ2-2	TGTGCCTGGAGTGTAGAATGGGGACTAGCGGGAGCCGGGGAGCTGTTTTTT	CAWSVEWGLAGAGELFF
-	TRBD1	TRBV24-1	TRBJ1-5	TGTGCCACCCCCGTGAGACGGACAGGCAGCAATCAGCCCCAGCATTTT	CATPVRRTGSNQPQHF
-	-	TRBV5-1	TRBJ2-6	TGCGCCAGCAAACAGGGAGAATCGGTGGGGGCTGGGGCCAACGTCCTGACTTTC	CASKQGESVGAGANVLTF
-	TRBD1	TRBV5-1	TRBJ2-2	TGCGCCAGCAGCTTGGAAGTAATCGGACAGGGGAATACCGGGGAGCTGTTTTTT	CASSLEVIGQGNTGELFF
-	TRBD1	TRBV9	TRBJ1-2	TGTGCCAGCAGCGTAACGGTAACAGGGGGAGGCTACACCTTC	CASSVTVTGGGYTF
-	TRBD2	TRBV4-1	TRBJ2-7	TGCGCCAGCAGCTATACCGGGACTAGCGACTACGAGCAGTACTTC	CASSYTGTSDYEQYF
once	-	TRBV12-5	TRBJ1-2	TGTGCTAGTGGTTTGGGGGTCAACCCAGGCTCTCCCCTTACCTTC	CASGLGVNPGSPLTF
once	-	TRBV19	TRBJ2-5	TGTGCCAGTAGTATCGGGATCGGTCTCCAAGAGACCCAGTACTTC	CASSIGIGLQETQYF
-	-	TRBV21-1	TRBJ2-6	TGTGCCAGCAGCGAGGCCGTCGTATCGGGGGCCAACGTCCTGACTTTC	CASSEAVVSGANVLTF
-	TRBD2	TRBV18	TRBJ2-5	TGTGCCAGCTCACCGGGACTAGCGGGAGGAGAGACCCAGTACTTC	CASSPGLAGGETQYF
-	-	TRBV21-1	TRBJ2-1	TGTGCCAGCAGCATCAGCCGGACTAGCGCCTACAATGAGCAGTTCTTC	CASSISRTSAYNEQFF
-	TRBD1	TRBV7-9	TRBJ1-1	TGTGCCAGCTACCCAGGGGCCCCAGGGGGCACTGAAGCTTTCTTT	CASYPGAPGGTEAFF
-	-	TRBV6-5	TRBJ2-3	TGTGCCAGCAGCTATACGAGCACAGATACGCAGTATTTT	CASSYTSTDTQYF
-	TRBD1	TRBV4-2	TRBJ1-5	TGTGCCAGCAGCCAAGCTCAGGGACAGCAGCCCCAGCATTTT	CASSQAQGQQPQHF
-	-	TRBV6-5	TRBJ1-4	TGTGCCAGTATCCGGGGTGAAAAACTGTTTTTT	CASIRGEKLFF
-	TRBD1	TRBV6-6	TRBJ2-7	TGTGCCAGCAGTTATATTACAGGGGACTACGAGCAGTACTTC	CASSYITGDYEQYF
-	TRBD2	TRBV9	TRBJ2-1	TGTGCCAGCAGCGAGACTAGCGGGAGGGAGGGTGAGCAGTTCTTC	CASSETSGREGEQFF
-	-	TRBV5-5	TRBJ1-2	TGTGCCAGCAGCTCAGAAGGGCAGGGAACTGGCTACACCTTC	CASSSEGQGTGYTF
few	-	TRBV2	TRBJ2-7	TGTGCCAGCAGTGTTGACAGGAGTCGGGAGCAGTACTTC	CASSVDRSREQYF
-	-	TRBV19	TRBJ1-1	TGTGCCAGTAGTATATCGGCAGGGGTCGAGGTCACTGAAGCTTTCTTT	CASSISAGVEVTEAFF
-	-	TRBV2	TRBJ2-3	TGTGCCAGCAGTGAATACATCGGCAGCGGCACAGATACGCAGTATTTT	CASSEYIGSGTDTQYF
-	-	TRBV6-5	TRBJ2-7	TGTGCCAGCAGTCCTGAGGGCTCCCGGGAGCAGTACTTC	CASSPEGSREQYF
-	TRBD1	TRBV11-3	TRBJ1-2	TGTGCCAGCAGCCCCCGGGACAGGGGAGGCTACACCTTC	CASSPRDRGGYTF
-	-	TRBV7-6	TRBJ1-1	TGTGCCAGCAGCTCCGGTGGGGGCTGGGACACTGAAGCTTTCTTT	CASSSGGGWDTEAFF
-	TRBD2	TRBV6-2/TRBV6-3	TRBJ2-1	TGTGCCAGCAGTTACTCGGGATCTCGCGGGAGGATAGGTGAGCAGTTCTTC	CASSYSGSRGRIGEQFF
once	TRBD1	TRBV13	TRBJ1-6	TGTGCCAGCAGCCGGACAGGGGCCGGGGTTTCACCCCTCCACTTT	CASSRTGAGVSPLHF
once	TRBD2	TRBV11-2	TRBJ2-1	TGTGCCAGCAGTGGTCTAGCGGGGGCCAACTACAATGAGCAGTTCTTC	CASSGLAGANYNEQFF
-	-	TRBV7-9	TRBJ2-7	TGTGCCAGCAGCTTAGCGTCTTCAGGGCACTACGAGCAGTACTTC	CASSLASSGHYEQYF
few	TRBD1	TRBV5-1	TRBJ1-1	TGCGCCAGCAGCTGGCGACAGGGGGCGGGCACTGAAGCTTTCTTT	CASSWRQGAGTEAFF
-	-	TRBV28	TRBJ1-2	TGTGCCAGCAGTCAGGTTAACTATGGCTACACCTTC	CASSQVNYGYTF
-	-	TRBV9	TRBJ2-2	TGTGCCAGCAGAACAGGGCTTTTCGCGAACACCGGGGAGCTGTTTTTT	CASRTGLFANTGELFF